Below, 20 T cell receptor beta chains from the same sample are listed, as sequenced in a study of T cells in women clearing cervical HPV infection. TCRdb's table, derived via immunoSEQ multiplex PCR, lists solely in-frame clones and lacks some. This sample contains roughly 30,000 clones. Sequenced sample: blood buffy coat. The origin of the receptors is a woman between 18 and 70 years old with a cervical HPV16 infection that either progressed to CIN3+ or cleared (not recorded which).

For this clone: The read ends 3 residues before the CDR3 terminus; that terminus is restored from the germline J gene. The chain has TRBV10-1 and TRBJ1-2, with 7 bases matching TRBD1. The CDR3 runs 15 residues. After removal of 8 bases from V and 1 base from J, the junction contained 10 bases not matched to a gene. From germline, CDR1 is WNHNN and CDR2 SYGVQD (reference sequence). The sequenced part of the CDR3 DNA is TGCGCCAGCCCCCCCCACAACAGGGGTAACTATGGC. This translates into CASPPHNRGNYG. The CDR3, in full, reads CASPPHNRGNYGYTF.

On this clone itself: The CDR3 end is not reached by the read, which stops 3 residues before it; the germline J gene fills it in. This sequence joins TRBV6-2 or TRBV6-3 and TRBJ1-6; 8 bases are a match to TRBD1. Per the germline V gene, CDR1 is MNHEY and CDR2 is SVGEGT. CDR3 size: 14 residues. The trim removed 8 bases at V and 7 bases at J, leaving 7 bases unmatched. The CDR3 loop is CASQRDRTNSPLHF. Partial CDR3 DNA: TGTGCCAGCCAAAGGGACAGGACAAATTCACCC.

About this clone itself: The CDR3 end falls 3 residues outside the read, so it is completed with the germline J gene. This chain connects TRBV2 to TRBJ2-5; 7 positions agree with TRBD2. Looked up from germline, CDR1 is SNHLY and CDR2 is FYNNEI. The CDR3 spans 13 residues. Trimming cost V 4 bases and J 4 bases; bases outside gene matches: 3. Incomplete CDR3 DNA: TGTGCCAGCAGTGGGGGGGGAGGAGAGACC. Translating gives CASSGGGGET. The full CDR3 reads CASSGGGGETQYF.

As regards this clone: The read terminates 3 residues before the CDR3 end, so the remaining end is supplied by the germline J gene. The chain employs TRBV20-1 and TRBJ2-1; TRBD2 matches 7 bases. The CDR3 runs 14 residues. The V segment lost 6 bases and the J segment 8 bases; nucleotides outside the gene matches: 13. Per the germline V gene, CDR1 is DFQATT and CDR2 is SNEGSKA (reference sequence). CDR3: CSALVGGSGDEQFF. The DNA read from the CDR3 is TGCAGTGCCCTCGTGGGCGGGAGTGGCGATGAG.

Concerning this clone itself: The read ends 3 residues before the CDR3 terminus; that terminus is restored from the germline J gene. The rearrangement links TRBV30 to TRBJ1-2, with TRBD1 matching 7 bases. Looked up from germline, CDR1 is GTSNPN and CDR2 is SVGIG (reference sequence). This CDR3 region has 14 residues. CDR3 in amino acids: CAWSDDRVHGDYTF. The sequenced part of the CDR3 DNA is TGTGCCTGGAGTGACGACAGGGTTCATGGCGAC. Together with reference TRBV30 and TRBJ1-2, the CDR3 gives the full variable domain: SQTIHQWPATLVQPVGSPLSLECTVEGTSNPNLYWYRQAAGRGLQLLFYSVGIGQISSEVPQNLSASRPQDRQFILSSKKLLLSDSGFYLCAWSDDRVHGDYTFGSGTRLTVV.

A note on this clone: The sequence runs out 3 residues before the end of the CDR3; the remainder is reconstructed from the germline J gene. This chain connects TRBV19 to TRBJ2-2; TRBD1 matches 7 bases. The CDR3 covers 14 residues. Germline CDR1 is LNHDA and CDR2 is SQIVND (reference sequence). This CDR3 is CASSTLTGYEKLFF. The sequenced CDR3 bases are TGTGCCAGTAGTACCCTGACAGGGTACGAAAAG.

About this clone itself: The read ends 3 residues shy of where the CDR3 ends; the end is completed using the germline J gene. The chain recombines TRBV7-9 with TRBJ2-5; TRBD1 matches at 9 bases. The length of the CDR3 is 14 residues. Germline V gene lookup returns CDR1 SEHNR and CDR2 FQNEAQ (reference sequence). V was pared by 5 bases and J by 1 base, with 2 bases of the junction left unmatched. This chain's CDR3 is CASSPDRGQETQYF. The sequenced CDR3 bases are TGTGCCAGCAGCCCGGACAGGGGCCAAGAGACC.

With regard to this clone: The CDR3 end falls 3 residues outside the read, so it is completed with the germline J gene. V gene TRBV20-1 combines with J gene TRBJ1-6; TRBD1 is a possible D gene (6 bases). Germline V CDR1 and CDR2: DFQATT, SNEGSKA (reference sequence). This CDR3 is built from 18 residues. Trimming removed 3 bases at V and 4 bases at J, with 22 bases between. CDR3 DNA, as far as it was read: TGCAGTGCTAGCGGGGTGGAAGGGGGAAGGTATTATAATTCACCC. This gives the protein CSASGVEGGRYYNSP. In full, the CDR3 is CSASGVEGGRYYNSPLHF.

The sequenced CDR3 bases are TGTGCCAGCAGTGGAGGAGGGGCCTATAATTCACCA. Its translation is CASSGGGAYNSP. The complete CDR3 protein is CASSGGGAYNSPLFF. The rearrangement links TRBV2 to TRBJ1-4; maybe TRBD1 (5 bases). Read coverage stops 3 residues before the CDR3 terminus; the germline J gene supplies the remainder. The CDR3 spans 15 residues. Germline CDR1 SNHLY, CDR2 FYNNEI.

On this clone itself: The read ends 3 residues shy of where the CDR3 ends; the end is completed using the germline J gene. The gene calls are TRBV7-2 and TRBJ2-3; TRBD2 aligns across 10 bases. This CDR3 contains 15 residues. Germline V gives CDR1 SGHTA, CDR2 FQGNSA. The V gene end was trimmed by 6 bases and the J gene end by 4 bases; junction bases not matched to a gene: 7. Partial CDR3 DNA: TGTGCCAGCAGGAAGAGCGGGGGGGCGCCAGATACG. This gives the protein CASRKSGGAPDT. The complete CDR3 sequence is CASRKSGGAPDTQYF. Based on the CDR3 plus reference TRBV7-2 and TRBJ2-3, the full variable domain is GAGVSQSPSNKVTEKGKDVELRCDPISGHTALYWYRQSLGQGLEFLIYFQGNSAPDKSGLPSDRFSAERTGGSVSTLTIQRTQQEDSAVYLCASRKSGGAPDTQYFGPGTRLTVL.

With regard to this clone: The read halts 3 residues ahead of the CDR3 end, with the missing end drawn from the germline J gene. The rearrangement uses TRBV2 and TRBJ1-1, with D possibly matching TRBD1 (5 bases). CDR1 and CDR2 (germline): SNHLY, FYNNEI. Deletions cut 6 bases from V and 1 base from J, with 12 bases between. The CDR3 has 14 residues. The part of the CDR3 DNA that was read is TGTGCCAGCAGCCCTTGGGGGGGGAACACTGAA. Translation: CASSPWGGNTE. The full-length CDR3 reads as CASSPWGGNTEAFF.

With respect to this clone: The CDR3 end falls 3 residues outside the read, so it is completed with the germline J gene. V usage is TRBV7-9 and J usage is TRBJ1-2; D perhaps matches TRBD1 (6 bases). This CDR3 comprises 14 residues. The germline CDR1 and CDR2 sequences are SEHNR and FQNEAQ (reference sequence). The CDR3 is CASSPGQSSYDYTF. CDR3 DNA, as far as it was read: TGTGCCAGCAGCCCCGGACAGAGCTCCTACGAC.

In terms of frequency, this clone is medium-sized. The CDR3 goes on 3 residues after the read ends, and that part is filled in from the germline J gene. This chain joins TRBV18 and TRBJ2-7; 10 bases are a match to TRBD1. The CDR3 is 15 residues long. V was pared by 4 bases and J by 6 bases, with 9 bases of the junction left unmatched. From germline, CDR1 is KGHSH and CDR2 LQKENI. Incomplete CDR3 DNA: TGTGCCAGCTCACGGACAGGGGGACTGTCCGGCGAG. This gives the protein CASSRTGGLSGE. The full CDR3 reads CASSRTGGLSGEQYF.

In regard to this clone: Read sequence stops 3 residues before the CDR3 end, and the germline J gene provides the missing end. The chain recombines TRBV18 with TRBJ1-2, with D perhaps TRBD1 (6 bases). V gave up 3 bases and J gave up 6 bases, with 11 bases separating them. Germline CDR1 reads KGHSH; CDR2 reads LQKENI. The CDR3 has 13 residues. CDR3 residues: CASSPQGTDGYTF. The sequenced CDR3 bases are TGTGCCAGCTCACCCCAGGGGACCGATGGC.

A note on this clone: From the germline J gene comes the end of the CDR3, since the read stops 3 residues before it. The genes are TRBV7-2 and TRBJ1-2; D perhaps matches TRBD1 (5 bases). This CDR3 contains 13 residues. Germline V lookup: CDR1 SGHTA, CDR2 FQGNSA. CDR3 DNA (partial): TGTGCCAGCAGCTTCGGGGGGAGGTACGAC. Its protein is CASSFGGRYD. The CDR3 as a whole reads CASSFGGRYDYTF. Full variable domain (remainder filled in from reference TRBV7-2 and TRBJ1-2): GAGVSQSPSNKVTEKGKDVELRCDPISGHTALYWYRQSLGQGLEFLIYFQGNSAPDKSGLPSDRFSAERTGGSVSTLTIQRTQQEDSAVYLCASSFGGRYDYTFGSGTRLTVV.

Remarks on this clone: Read data end 3 residues before the CDR3 end; the end is taken from the germline J gene. V gene TRBV7-9 combines with J gene TRBJ2-4; a possible D gene is TRBD1 (5 bases). The germline V gene has CDR1 SEHNR and CDR2 FQNEAQ (reference sequence). This CDR3 is built from 12 residues. V was shortened by 5 bases and J by 7 bases, with 9 bases between the two germline ends. The CDR3 bases that were read are TGTGCCAGCAGCCGGCAGGGTAACATT. It encodes CASSRQGNI. The CDR3, in full, reads CASSRQGNIQYF.

The CDR3 reads CASSLGPSGAYNEQFF. The CDR3 bases that were read are TGTGCCAGCAGCTTAGGCCCTAGCGGGGCGTACAATGAG. V usage is TRBV13 and J usage is TRBJ2-1; 9 nucleotides match TRBD2. The read terminates 3 residues ahead of where the CDR3 ends, so the germline J gene completes it. With 0 bases clipped from V and 4 bases from J, the junction kept 4 bases outside the gene matches. The germline CDR1 and CDR2 sequences are PRHDT and FYEKMQ (reference sequence). This CDR3 region has 16 residues. Supplemented by reference TRBV13 and TRBJ2-1, the full variable domain reads AAGVIQSPRHLIKEKRETATLKCYPIPRHDTVYWYQQGPGQDPQFLISFYEKMQSDKGSIPDRFSAQQFSDYHSELNMSSLELGDSALYFCASSLGPSGAYNEQFFGPGTRLTVL.

Note on this clone: The read stops 3 residues short of the end of the CDR3; the missing end is completed from the germline J gene. The genes are TRBV6-4 and TRBJ1-2; 11 positions agree with TRBD1. This CDR3 is 13 amino acids long. Germline values: CDR1 MRHNA, CDR2 SNTAGT. The DNA read from the CDR3 is TGTGCCAGCAGCCCGGACAGGGGGCTCGGC. Encoded protein: CASSPDRGLG. The full CDR3 sequence reads CASSPDRGLGYTF.

Note on this clone: The read ends 3 residues early relative to the CDR3; the germline J gene fills the gap. The chain links TRBV29-1 to TRBJ2-5; 9 bases match TRBD2. The germline gives CDR1 SQVTM, CDR2 ANQGSEA. V was clipped by 7 bases and J by 1 base; unmatched bases: 10. The CDR3 is 15 residues long. The CDR3 sequence is CSALLFSGGQETQYF. The part of the CDR3 DNA that was read is TGCAGCGCTCTATTATTTAGCGGGGGCCAAGAGACC.

As regards this clone: Coverage ceases 3 residues before the CDR3 finishes, and the germline J gene fills in the end. The chain links TRBV19 to TRBJ1-2, with D maybe TRBD1 (6 bases). V lost 1 base, J lost 6 bases, and 12 bases lay in between. This CDR3 is 14 amino acids long. Germline V gives CDR1 LNHDA, CDR2 SQIVND (reference sequence). The CDR3 protein is CASSIGRGGNGYTF. The part of the CDR3 DNA that was read is TGTGCCAGTAGTATAGGCAGGGGAGGGAATGGC.